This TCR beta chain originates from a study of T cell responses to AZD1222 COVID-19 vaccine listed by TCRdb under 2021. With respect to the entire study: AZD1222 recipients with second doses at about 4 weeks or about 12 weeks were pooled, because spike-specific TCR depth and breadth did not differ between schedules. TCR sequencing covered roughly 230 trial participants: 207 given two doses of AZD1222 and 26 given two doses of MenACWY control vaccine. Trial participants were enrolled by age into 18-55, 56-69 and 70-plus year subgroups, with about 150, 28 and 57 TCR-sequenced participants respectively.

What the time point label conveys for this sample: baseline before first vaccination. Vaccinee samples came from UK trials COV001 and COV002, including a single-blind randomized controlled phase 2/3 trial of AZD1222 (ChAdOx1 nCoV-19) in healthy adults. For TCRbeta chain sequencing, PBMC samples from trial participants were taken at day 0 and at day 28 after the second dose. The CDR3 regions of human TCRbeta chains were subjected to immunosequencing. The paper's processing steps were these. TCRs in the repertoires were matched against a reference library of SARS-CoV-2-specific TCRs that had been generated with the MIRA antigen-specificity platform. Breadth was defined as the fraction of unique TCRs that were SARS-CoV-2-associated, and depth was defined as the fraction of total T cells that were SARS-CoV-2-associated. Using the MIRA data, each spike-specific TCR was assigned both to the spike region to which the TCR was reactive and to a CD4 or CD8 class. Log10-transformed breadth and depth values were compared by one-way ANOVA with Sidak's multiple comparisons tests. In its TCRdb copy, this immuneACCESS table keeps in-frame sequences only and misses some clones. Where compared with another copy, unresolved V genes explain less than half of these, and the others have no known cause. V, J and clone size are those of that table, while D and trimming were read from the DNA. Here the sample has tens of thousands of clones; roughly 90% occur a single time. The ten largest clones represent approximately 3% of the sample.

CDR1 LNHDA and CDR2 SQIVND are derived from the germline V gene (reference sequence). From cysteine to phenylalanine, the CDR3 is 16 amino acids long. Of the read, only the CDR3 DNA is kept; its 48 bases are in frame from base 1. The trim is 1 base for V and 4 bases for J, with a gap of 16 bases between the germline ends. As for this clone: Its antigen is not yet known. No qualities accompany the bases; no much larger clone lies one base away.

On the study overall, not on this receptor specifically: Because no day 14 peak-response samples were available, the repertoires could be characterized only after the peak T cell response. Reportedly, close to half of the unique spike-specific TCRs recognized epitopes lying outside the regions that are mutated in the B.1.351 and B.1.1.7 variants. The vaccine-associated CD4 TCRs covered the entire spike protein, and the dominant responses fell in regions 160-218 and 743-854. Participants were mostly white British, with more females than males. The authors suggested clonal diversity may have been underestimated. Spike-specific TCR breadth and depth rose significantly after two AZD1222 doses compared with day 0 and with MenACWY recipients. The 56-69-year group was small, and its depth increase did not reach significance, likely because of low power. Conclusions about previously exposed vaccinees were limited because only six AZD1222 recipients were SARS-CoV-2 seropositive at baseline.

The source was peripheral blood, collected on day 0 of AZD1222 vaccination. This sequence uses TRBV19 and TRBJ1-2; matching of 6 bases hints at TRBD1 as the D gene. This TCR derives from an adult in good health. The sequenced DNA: TGTGCCAGTAGTATAGGTCACAGGGAGCGGAGCTATGGCTACACCTTC. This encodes CASSIGHRERSYGYTF.